These T cell receptor beta chains were read from a single sample in a study of blood T cell repertoires in COVID-19. Sequencing was performed with immunoSEQ multiplex PCR; in TCRdb, only in-frame clones are kept and a portion is missing. The table includes about 250,000 clones, roughly nine tenths detected once. What was sequenced was peripheral blood. Receptors were obtained from a man younger than 30 with active or convalescent COVID-19. Each CDR3 is given with its conserved first and last residue.

length	V	CDR3
13	TRBV7-2	CASSSLNTGELFF
15	TRBV14	CASSQGDGGIYEQYF
17	TRBV28	CASSLWVGQGGNQPQHF
13	TRBV6-2/TRBV6-3	CASSSGHPQPQHF
16	TRBV9	CASSVAGLAIADTQYF
12	TRBV7-8	CASSSGRDEQYF
14	TRBV5-4	CASSLERESSPLHF
14	TRBV28	CASSLGGVRETQYF
13	TRBV7-9	CASSLGSYYGYTF
18	TRBV7-3	CASSLRVGRAVGTDTQYF
12	TRBV7-6	CASSPNRDEQFF
15	TRBV19	CASSIGSGTRREAFF
13	TRBV5-5	CASSSPGGVEAFF
16	TRBV6-5	CASSSPRRGAGDTQYF
13	TRBV3-1/TRBV3-2	CASSRDQGGGLFF
16	TRBV5-1	CASSHGTSGYTYEQYF
12	TRBV9	CASSGRVEGYTF
15	TRBV7-6	CASSLEAGATDTQYF
15	TRBV3-1/TRBV3-2	CASSQGSQGNTEAFF
15	TRBV28	CASRLFGQSTKGYTF
13	TRBV12-3/TRBV12-4	CASSFAGLETQYF
14	TRBV7-3	CASSLDGGVKTQYF
15	TRBV12-5	CASAPGGRPYNEQFF
15	TRBV18	CASSPPDRGQEKLFF
15	TRBV18	CASSPATGRHGELFF
14	TRBV7-9	CASSSSKENYGYTF
17	TRBV14	CASSQGGGSRTYTEAFF
15	TRBV4-3	CASSPASGGSWELFF
16	TRBV5-1	CASSLGLAGTTDTQYF
15	TRBV6-5	CASSYRTSSPDTQYF
18	TRBV4-2	CASSQEGLAGGGTDTQYF
14	TRBV9	CASSFRDTPYEQYF
16	TRBV19	CASSQGSFSSYNEQFF
16	TRBV7-9	CASSHYSGSVTDTQYF
15	TRBV4-1	CASSQGGSSTDTQYF
14	TRBV27	CASRPSGQGNTIYF
16	TRBV4-2	CASSQRSGFSTGELFF
12	TRBV6-6	CASSYALAVQYF
14	TRBV27	CASSWTSATDTQYF
12	TRBV29-1	CSVEVNGNTIYF
15	TRBV3-1/TRBV3-2	CASSQATSGRETQYF
16	TRBV4-3	CASSQDLGTGVAEAFF
15	TRBV7-3	CASSPLGLAGNEQFF
13	TRBV9	CASSVAPVYEQYF
13	TRBV2	CASSEQETGELFF
15	TRBV7-2	CASSLDRGGHEKLFF